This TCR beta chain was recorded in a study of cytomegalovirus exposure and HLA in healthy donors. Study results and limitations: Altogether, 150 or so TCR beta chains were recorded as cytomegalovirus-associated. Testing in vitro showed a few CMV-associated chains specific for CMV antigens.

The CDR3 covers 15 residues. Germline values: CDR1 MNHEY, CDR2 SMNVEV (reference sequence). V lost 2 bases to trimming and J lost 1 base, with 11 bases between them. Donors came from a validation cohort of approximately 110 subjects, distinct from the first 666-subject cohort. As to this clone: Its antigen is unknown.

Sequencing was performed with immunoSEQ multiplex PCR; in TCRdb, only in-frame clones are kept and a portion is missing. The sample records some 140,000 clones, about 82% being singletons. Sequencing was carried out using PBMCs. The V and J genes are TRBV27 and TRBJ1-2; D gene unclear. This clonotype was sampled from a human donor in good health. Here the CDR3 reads CASSLRGGLNYGYTF. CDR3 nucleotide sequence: TGTGCCAGCAGTTTACGGGGAGGGCTTAACTATGGCTACACCTTC.